Listed below are T cell receptor beta chains from one sample, sequenced in a study of T cell repertoires in cytomegalovirus infection. One entry per CDR3 protein, called by TCRdb with MiXCR from the reads. The data contain about 100,000 distinct CDR3 sequences, less than 55% of them seen just once; the ten biggest clones take up just under 75%. Their specific antigens are unknown. The specimen comprised CD8+ T cells from cultured PBMCs, sampled from culture after CMV antigen stimulation. These receptor sequences come from a human donor in good health (CMV status not recorded). Some clones in this sample may be carry-over from other donors' samples. Both conserved end residues are part of each CDR3. A D gene is named only where the DNA matches it firmly. The size entry is marked missing in some rows and otherwise reads once, few, many or a size class.

j_call clone_size v_call d_call cdr3_nt cdr3_aa
TRBJ2-6 many TRBV7-2 TRBD1 TGTGCCAGCAGCTTGACAGGGTCAGGGGCCAACGTCCTGACTTTC CASSLTGSGANVLTF
TRBJ2-1 many TRBV12-3/TRBV12-4 - TGTGCCAGCAGTTTCAGCGGAGGGGAGAATGAGCAGTTCTTC CASSFSGGENEQFF
TRBJ2-3 - TRBV12-3/TRBV12-4 TRBD2 TGTGCCAGCAGTTTCCGGACTAGCGGGGGCCCCATAAGCCTCACAGATACGCAGTATTTT CASSFRTSGGPISLTDTQYF
TRBJ2-1 - TRBV5-5 - TGTGCCAGCAGCTTCCTCGACCCTTTAGAGCAGTTCTTC CASSFLDPLEQFF
TRBJ2-7 many TRBV28 TRBD1 TGTGCCAGCCGGGACAGACCCTACGAGCAGTACTTC CASRDRPYEQYF
TRBJ2-7 - TRBV19 - TGTGCCAGTAGTATCTCGGAGAGCTCCTACGAGCAGTACTTC CASSISESSYEQYF
TRBJ1-1 - TRBV6-5 TRBD1 TGTGCCAGCACCGTGGGACAGTTCATGAACACTGAAGCTTTCTTT CASTVGQFMNTEAFF
TRBJ1-1 - TRBV19 TRBD1 TGTGCCAGTCGGACCCCCTACAGGGGAGAGGGGGTGAACACTGAAGCTTTCTTT CASRTPYRGEGVNTEAFF
TRBJ2-1 few TRBV11-3 - TGTGCCAGCAGCCCATCTGGGGACAATGAGCAGTTCTTC CASSPSGDNEQFF
TRBJ1-2 few TRBV2 - TGTGCCAGCAGTGAAGAAGGGGATGGTGACTACACCTTC CASSEEGDGDYTF
TRBJ1-1 few TRBV28 - TGTGCCAGCAGTTTTCCACTGACAGGCAAGGAGACTGAAGCTTTCTTT CASSFPLTGKETEAFF
TRBJ2-5 many TRBV7-8 - TGTGCCAGCAGCTTAGCCCCCGGGGTACAAGAGACCCAGTACTTC CASSLAPGVQETQYF
TRBJ2-3 - TRBV7-6 - TGTGCCAGCAGTCCCAACTCAGATACGCAGTATTTT CASSPNSDTQYF
TRBJ2-5 - TRBV11-1 - TGTGCCAGCAGCCAATGGACAGACCAAGAGACCCAGTACTTC CASSQWTDQETQYF
TRBJ2-7 - TRBV27 TRBD1 TGTGCCAGCAGTCTCTCCGGGACAGGGAGATACGAGCAGTACTTC CASSLSGTGRYEQYF
TRBJ2-5 few TRBV2 - TGTGCCAGCAGTAGATTGGGTAAAGAGACCCAGTACTTC CASSRLGKETQYF
TRBJ1-3 - TRBV20-1 - TGCAGTGCAACTGACAGTCCCTCTGGAAACACCATATATTTT CSATDSPSGNTIYF